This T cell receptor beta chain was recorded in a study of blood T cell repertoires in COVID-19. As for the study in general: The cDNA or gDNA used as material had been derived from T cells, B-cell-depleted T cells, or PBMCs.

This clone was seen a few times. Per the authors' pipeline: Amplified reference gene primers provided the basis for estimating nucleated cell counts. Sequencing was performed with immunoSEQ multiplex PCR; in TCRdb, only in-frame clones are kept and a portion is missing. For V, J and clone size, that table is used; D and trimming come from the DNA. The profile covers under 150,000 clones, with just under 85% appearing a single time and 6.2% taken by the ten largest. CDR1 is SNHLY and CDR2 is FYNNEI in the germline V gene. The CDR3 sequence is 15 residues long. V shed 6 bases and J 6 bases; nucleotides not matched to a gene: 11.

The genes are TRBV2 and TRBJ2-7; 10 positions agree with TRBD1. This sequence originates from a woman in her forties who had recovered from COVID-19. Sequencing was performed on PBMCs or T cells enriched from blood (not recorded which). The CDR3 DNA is TGTGCCAGCAGCGTCCCGGGACAGGGGAGGGGCGAGCAGTACTTC. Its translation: CASSVPGQGRGEQYF.